This T cell receptor beta chain came from a study of beta chain features in type 1 diabetes. The V end lost 5 bases, the J end lost 0 bases, and 16 bases lay between the germline ends. CDR3 length equals 16 residues. Germline-derived CDR1 and CDR2 are SGHTA and FQGTGA. Of the isolated RNA, all was reverse transcribed, and so the sequenced material was expressed TCRB transcripts. Assay: immunoSEQ multiplex PCR; the TCRdb copy retains only in-frame clones and omits some. The data hold around 500,000 clones, with 9.5% to 12% observed a single time. The chain employs TRBV7-3 and TRBJ1-1, with a weak D call TRBD1 (6 bases). Sample: naive CD4+ T cells from blood. The receptor comes from a woman aged 18-29 years in good health. CDR3 residues: CASSAGHRVMNTEAFF. CDR3 sequence (DNA): TGTGCCAGCAGCGCCGGACACAGGGTGATGAACACTGAAGCTTTCTTT.